A selection of T cell receptor beta chains follows, all from one sample in a study of T-cell reconstitution after alpha-beta-depleted transplantation in children. One entry per CDR3 protein results from TCRdb running MiXCR on the PCR reads. The table has some 350,000 distinct CDR3 sequences, roughly 16% seen once. Here the sequenced sample was PBMCs, mostly from graft donor cells, taken 360 days after TCRalphabeta/CD19-depleted stem cell transplant. All receptors come from a male patient between 2 and 9 years old who had a stem cell transplant for acute lymphoblastic leukemia, so the T cells may come from the graft donor. The CDR3 runs from the conserved cysteine through the conserved F or W. A D gene is named only where the DNA matches it firmly. Clone size is stated in some rows and not others, as once, few, many or a class when expanded.

TGTGCCAGCAGTCCTCCACCGGGACAGGGGATCCACGAGCAGTACTTC CASSPPPGQGIHEQYF TRBJ2-7 TRBV28 TRBD1 few
TGCAGTGCTAGAGATGCCCCCGGGAGGGGAGAGACCCAGTACTTC CSARDAPGRGETQYF TRBJ2-5 TRBV20-1 TRBD2 NA
TGTGCCAGTAGTATGCCCCCTTGGGGCTTTAACTCCTACAATGAGCAGTTCTTC CASSMPPWGFNSYNEQFF TRBJ2-1 TRBV19 NA many
TGTGCCTGGAGCAAACGGAATGAGCAGTTCTTC CAWSKRNEQFF TRBJ2-1 TRBV30 NA NA
TGTGCCAGCAGCTTGGACGGGTCCGCCCCCGGGGAGCTGTTTTTT CASSLDGSAPGELFF TRBJ2-2 TRBV5-4 NA NA
TGCGCCAGCAGCCAACCAACTAGCGGGAGCGGCCAAGAGACCCAGTACTTC CASSQPTSGSGQETQYF TRBJ2-5 TRBV4-1 TRBD2 NA
TGCGCCAGCAGCCAAGAGTGGGGGTGGGTGGGGGCCATGAACACTGAAGCTTTCTTT CASSQEWGWVGAMNTEAFF TRBJ1-1 TRBV4-3 NA NA
TGTGCCAGCAGCGAGACGACAGGATTCACAGATACGCAGTATTTT CASSETTGFTDTQYF TRBJ2-3 TRBV7-6 NA many
TGTGCCAGCAGCTTAAGGGGAGTCGGGTCGCGCAATGAGCAGTTCTTC CASSLRGVGSRNEQFF TRBJ2-1 TRBV7-3 NA few
TGTGCCAGCAGTCCCCGGGACAGGGGACTCTATGGCTACACCTTC CASSPRDRGLYGYTF TRBJ1-2 TRBV12-3/TRBV12-4 TRBD1 many
TGTGCCAGCAGCCCTGGCGTCGGGACAGCACTCACAGATACGCAGTATTTT CASSPGVGTALTDTQYF TRBJ2-3 TRBV7-2 TRBD1 few
TGTGCCAGCAGTACGGCGACAATCGGAGGCTACGAGCAGTACTTC CASSTATIGGYEQYF TRBJ2-7 TRBV28 NA NA
TGTGCCAGCAGCCCCGCCGGCATTAGCGGGAGGACCTACAATGAGCAGTTCTTC CASSPAGISGRTYNEQFF TRBJ2-1 TRBV12-3/TRBV12-4 TRBD2 NA
TGTGCCAGCAGCCAGGGGGGTAGCCCAGCCCCTGAAGGCAAAAACATTCAGTACTTC CASSQGGSPAPEGKNIQYF TRBJ2-4 TRBV7-8 NA NA
TGCGCCAGCAGCCCGGGACTAGGAGATTACGAGCAGTACTTC CASSPGLGDYEQYF TRBJ2-7 TRBV4-3 TRBD2 NA
TGTGCCAGCAGTCGACTCGAGGCAGGGACCACCGGGGAGCTGTTTTTT CASSRLEAGTTGELFF TRBJ2-2 TRBV6-5 NA few
TGTGCCAGCAGTCTCAGGGGACTAGCGGGAGTACTCGACAATGAGCAGTTCTTC CASSLRGLAGVLDNEQFF TRBJ2-1 TRBV25-1 TRBD2 NA